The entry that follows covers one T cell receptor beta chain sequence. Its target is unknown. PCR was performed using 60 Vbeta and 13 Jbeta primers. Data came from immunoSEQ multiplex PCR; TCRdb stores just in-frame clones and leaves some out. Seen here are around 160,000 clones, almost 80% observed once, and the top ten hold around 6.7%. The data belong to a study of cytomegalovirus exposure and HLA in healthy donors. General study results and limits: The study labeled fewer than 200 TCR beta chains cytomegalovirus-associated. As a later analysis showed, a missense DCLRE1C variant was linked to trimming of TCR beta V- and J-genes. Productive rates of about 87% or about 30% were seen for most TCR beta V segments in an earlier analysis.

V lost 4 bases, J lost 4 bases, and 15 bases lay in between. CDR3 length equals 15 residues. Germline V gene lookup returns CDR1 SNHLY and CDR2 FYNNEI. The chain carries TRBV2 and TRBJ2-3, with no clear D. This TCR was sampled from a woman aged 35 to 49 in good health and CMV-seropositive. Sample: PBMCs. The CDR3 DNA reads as TGTGCCAGCAGTGGACGCCTAGGTGGAGCAGATACGCAGTATTTT. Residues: CASSGRLGGADTQYF.